The 27 T cell receptor beta chains below all came from one sample that was sequenced in a study of response to subunit inactivated influenza vaccine. TCRdb ran MiXCR on the RT-PCR reads and lists one entry per CDR3 protein. Of a few hundred thousand distinct CDR3 sequences in the sample, roughly 15% are singletons; the top ten hold around 10%. Sequencing was performed on PBMCs from blood, taken 11 to 12 days after vaccination. The receptor set was obtained from a man over 45 who received an inactivated influenza vaccine.

The table lists this clonotype with a few counts. The chain employs TRBV5-1 and TRBJ2-5; D is perhaps TRBD1 (6 bases). Looked up from germline, CDR1 is SGHRS and CDR2 is YFSETQ. Deletions cut 3 bases from V and 5 bases from J, with 14 bases between. The CDR3 loop spans 14 amino acids. The CDR3 nucleotides read TGCGCCAGCAGCTCTGGACAGTGGAGGGAGACCCAGTACTTC. This codes for CASSSGQWRETQYF. Full variable domain (rest looked up from reference TRBV5-1 and TRBJ2-5): KAGVTQTPRYLIKTRGQQVTLSCSPISGHRSVSWYQQTPGQGLQFLFEYFSETQRNKGNFPGRFSGRQFSNSRSEMNVSTLELGDSALYLCASSSGQWRETQYFGPGTRLLVL.

This clonotype was detected only once. At one boundary the junction diverges from the germline segment, which might be a read error. J is TRBJ2-7 and V is TRBV6-2 or TRBV6-3, with 8 bases aligning to TRBD2. The germline CDR1 and CDR2 sequences are MNHEY and SVGEGT. CDR3 size: 16 residues. The CDR3, as DNA: TGTGCCAGCAGCTCCTCCCTAGCGGGCGGCCCCTACGTGCAGTACTTC. It is translated as CASSSSLAGGPYVQYF.

Only a few counts were recorded for this clonotype. J is TRBJ2-7 and V is TRBV4-3, with 7 bases matching TRBD1. The V and J ends lost 4 bases and 1 base, in that order; junction bases with no gene match: 10. The V gene's germline CDR1 is LGHNA and CDR2 YSLEER. The CDR3 extends over 16 amino acids. CDR3 bases: TGCGCCAGCAGCCGAGGCGGACAGGAACCGTCCTACGAGCAGTACTTC. It codes for CASSRGGQEPSYEQYF.

This chain uses TRBV3-1 with TRBJ1-1; possibly TRBD1 for D (5 bases). The CDR3 length is 14 residues. Trimming cost V 6 bases and J 7 bases, with 18 bases left between them. The germline CDR1 and CDR2 sequences are LGHDT and YNNKEL (reference sequence). CDR3 sequence reads: CASSHRRAYGEAFF. CDR3 DNA: TGTGCCAGCAGTCATCGCAGGGCTTACGGTGAAGCTTTCTTT.

The chain joins TRBV4-2 to TRBJ2-5; possible D gene TRBD1, 6 bases. V was cut by 0 bases and J by 5 bases, with 13 bases left in between. CDR3 length equals 15 residues. Germline assignment: CDR1 LGHNA and CDR2 YNFKEQ. The CDR3 loop is CASSQDGGSGETQYF. The CDR3 DNA follows: TGTGCCAGCAGCCAAGATGGGGGCTCTGGGGAGACCCAGTACTTC.

This clonotype was counted between two and nine times. The V gene is TRBV29-1, the J gene TRBJ2-1, with unresolved D. CDR1 is SQVTM and CDR2 is ANQGSEA in the germline V gene. The CDR3 consists of 14 residues. The V end was cut by 4 bases, the J end by 3 bases, with 13 bases between. The CDR3 DNA follows: TGCAGCGTTGGAAAGATGGGTGGCTACAATGAGCAGTTCTTC. Its translation is CSVGKMGGYNEQFF.

This clonotype was found a few times. The CDR3 DNA follows: TGCAGCGTTGAGCGATCGACAGGGGGGACCTACGAGCAGTACTTC. Protein: CSVERSTGGTYEQYF. The chain recombines TRBV29-1 with TRBJ2-7, with 9 nucleotides matching TRBD1. Germline V gene lookup returns CDR1 SQVTM and CDR2 ANQGSEA. The CDR3 runs to 15 residues. V shed 3 bases, J shed 2 bases, and the junction held 8 bases outside the gene matches.

This chain connects TRBV19 to TRBJ2-3; 12 bases map to TRBD2. The CDR3 runs 15 residues. Germline CDR1 and CDR2: LNHDA and SQIVND (reference sequence). Germline trimming cut 4 bases from V and 4 bases from J; bases unmatched to any gene: 3. The CDR3 protein is CASSKLAGGADTQYF. The CDR3 nucleotides are TGTGCCAGTAGTAAACTAGCGGGGGGCGCAGATACGCAGTATTTT.

The chain links TRBV5-1 to TRBJ2-7; D gene ambiguous. CDR1 and CDR2 (germline): SGHRS, YFSETQ. The CDR3 contains 14 residues. Deletions cut 0 bases from V and 1 base from J, with 8 bases between. CDR3 amino acids: CASSLDQNSYEQYF. The CDR3 bases are TGCGCCAGCAGCTTGGATCAGAATTCCTACGAGCAGTACTTC.

This clonotype was recorded many times. The V call is TRBV6-1, the J call TRBJ1-5, with a possible D match to TRBD1 (6 bases). Per germline, CDR1 MNHNS and CDR2 SASEGT. This CDR3 is 18 amino acids long. The V end was cut by 0 bases, the J end by 2 bases, with 17 bases between. This CDR3 reads CASSEAITSYRGNQPQHF. The CDR3 DNA reads TGTGCCAGCAGTGAAGCGATAACTTCTTACAGGGGCAATCAGCCCCAGCATTTT.

The CDR3 DNA follows: TGTGCCAGCAGTTACAAGCGGGGGGACGCAGATACGCAGTATTTT. Translation gives CASSYKRGDADTQYF. V is TRBV6-6 and J is TRBJ2-3; TRBD2 matches 9 bases. The V and J ends lost 2 bases and 4 bases, in that order; junction bases with no gene match: 4. CDR1 and CDR2 (germline): MNHNY, SVGAGI (reference sequence). The CDR3 is 15 residues long.

This clonotype showed up just a few times. CDR3: CASRLGPQETQYF. In nucleotides, the CDR3 is TGTGCCAGCAGACTTGGGCCCCAAGAGACCCAGTACTTC. The V and J genes are TRBV28 and TRBJ2-5, with no clear D. The germline V gene has CDR1 MDHEN and CDR2 SYDVKM. Trimming removed 6 bases from V and 1 base from J, with 9 bases in between. CDR3 length equals 13 residues.

This clonotype was counted a few times. The chain has TRBV5-6 and TRBJ2-7; D perhaps matches TRBD1 (5 bases). This CDR3 region has 14 residues. V was pared by 4 bases and J by 3 bases, with 14 bases between. Germline CDR1 SGHDT, CDR2 YYEEEE. The CDR3 protein is CASSPIETDYEQYF. The CDR3 DNA reads TGTGCCAGCAGCCCTATCGAGACAGACTACGAGCAGTACTTC.

This clonotype has a handful of counts. The chain combines TRBV7-9 with TRBJ2-2; possibly TRBD2 for D (5 bases). Between the trimmed V and J ends, which lost 1 base and 4 bases, there was a span of 7 bases. Germline V gene lookup returns CDR1 SEHNR and CDR2 FQNEAQ (reference sequence). The CDR3 is made up of 14 amino acids. CDR3 sequence reads: CASSLGEGTGELFF. Here the CDR3 DNA reads TGTGCCAGCAGCTTAGGAGAGGGCACCGGGGAGCTGTTTTTT.

A few counts support this clonotype. CDR3 DNA sequence: TGTGCCTGGAACGACAGGGGTGGCTACACCTTC. Its protein product is CAWNDRGGYTF. The chain is built from TRBV30 and TRBJ1-2, with 8 bases that match TRBD1. CDR3 length equals 11 residues. Germline lookup yields CDR1 GTSNPN and CDR2 SVGIG (reference sequence). With 4 bases clipped from V and 7 bases from J, the junction kept 2 bases outside the gene matches.

This clonotype has ten or more counts. A read error may account for a junction end that differs from germline. This chain links TRBV5-1 with TRBJ2-3, with D tentatively TRBD2 (5 bases). Germline CDR1 reads SGHRS; CDR2 reads YFSETQ. This CDR3 spans 14 amino acids. CDR3 DNA sequence: TGTGCCAGCAGTTTAGGACTGGCTTCCGATACGCAGTATTTT. Its protein is CASSLGLASDTQYF.

The chain uses TRBV20-1 and TRBJ2-4, with a possible D match to TRBD2 (7 bases). The CDR3 has 13 amino acids. CDR1 and CDR2 from the germline V gene are DFQATT and SNEGSKA (reference sequence). With 6 bases removed from V and 10 bases from J, the gap between germline ends came to 19 bases. CDR3 DNA sequence: TGCAGTGCCAAGAGAGAGGGGGGGCCAATTCAGTACTTC. Protein sequence: CSAKREGGPIQYF.

The J gene is TRBJ2-6, the V gene TRBV10-3; D call uncertain. CDR1 is ENHRY and CDR2 is SYGVKD in the germline V gene. Trimming shortened V by 0 bases and J by 2 bases, and 8 bases separated the two germline ends. The length of the CDR3 is 16 residues. The CDR3 protein is CAISESGRTGANVLTF. The CDR3 coding sequence is TGTGCCATCAGTGAGTCCGGCAGAACTGGGGCCAACGTCCTGACTTTC.

This clonotype was observed a handful of times. The V and J genes are TRBV28 and TRBJ1-2; TRBD1 matches 8 bases. This CDR3 has 13 residues. Trimming cost V 3 bases and J 9 bases; bases outside gene matches: 6. Germline V gene data show CDR1 as MDHEN and CDR2 as SYDVKM. The DNA of the CDR3 is TGTGCCAGCAGTTTTGACAGGGGCGGGAGCTACACCTTC. This gives the protein CASSFDRGGSYTF.

The rearrangement joins TRBV20-1 to TRBJ1-6; possibly TRBD1 for D (5 bases). In germline, CDR1 is DFQATT, CDR2 SNEGSKA (reference sequence). This CDR3 region has 12 residues. Trimming removed 3 bases from V and 8 bases from J, with 8 bases in between. The CDR3: CSASWGDSPLHF. CDR3 in DNA: TGCAGTGCTAGCTGGGGGGATTCACCCCTCCACTTT.

The V gene is TRBV7-9, the J gene TRBJ2-1; 10 bases map to TRBD1. Trimming cost V 3 bases and J 5 bases; bases outside gene matches: 7. The length of the CDR3 is 16 residues. Looked up from germline, CDR1 is SEHNR and CDR2 is FQNEAQ (reference sequence). For the CDR3, the DNA is TGTGCCAGCAGCTTTAACGACAGGGGGCTCGACAATGAGCAGTTCTTC. Residues: CASSFNDRGLDNEQFF. Combining the CDR3 with reference TRBV7-9 and TRBJ2-1 gives the whole variable domain DTGVSQNPRHKITKRGQNVTFRCDPISEHNRLYWYRQTLGQGPEFLTYFQNEAQLEKSRLLSDRFSAERPKGSFSTLEIQRTEQGDSAMYLCASSFNDRGLDNEQFFGPGTRLTVL.

This clonotype has a single count. One end of the junction fails to match germline, which may point to a read error. V gene TRBV3-1 combines with J gene TRBJ2-7; D remains ambiguous. The length of the CDR3 is 15 residues. Germline assignment: CDR1 LGHDT and CDR2 YNNKEL (reference sequence). CDR3 loop: CARSQEYRHLYEQYF. The CDR3 DNA sequence: TGTGCCAGAAGCCAAGAGTATAGGCACCTCTACGAGCAGTACTTC.

In the case of this clonotype: Just one base apart from a much larger clone, this may be a read error. The V and J genes are TRBV28 and TRBJ2-7; D uncertain. Germline V gene data show CDR1 as MDHEN and CDR2 as SYDVKM. The CDR3 extends over 13 amino acids. This chain's CDR3 is CASSLPANYEHYF. CDR3 sequence (DNA): TGTGCCAGCAGTTTACCCGCAAACTACGAGCACTACTTC.

The rearrangement joins TRBV2 to TRBJ2-7; 8 nucleotides align to TRBD1. Losses at the gene ends were 6 bases for V and 0 bases for J; bases not matched to a gene: 4. The CDR3 extends over 14 amino acids. Germline CDR1 SNHLY, CDR2 FYNNEI. The CDR3 is CASRTTGASYEQYF. As DNA, the CDR3 is TGTGCCAGCAGAACGACAGGGGCCTCCTACGAGCAGTACTTC.

This chain links TRBV30 with TRBJ1-1, with 8 bases aligning to TRBD1. The CDR3 is 14 residues long. In germline, CDR1 is GTSNPN, CDR2 SVGIG (reference sequence). The junction had 12 bases not matched to a gene; V was cut back by 5 bases and J by 7 bases. CDR3 region: CAWSYQGAFLEAFF. The DNA of the CDR3 is TGTGCCTGGTCGTACCAGGGGGCGTTTCTTGAAGCTTTCTTT.

This clonotype was recorded a few times. The chain employs TRBV6-1 and TRBJ1-2; TRBD1 matches 7 bases. CDR1 is MNHNS and CDR2 is SASEGT in the germline V gene. Trimming at V came to 6 bases and at J to 7 bases, leaving 17 bases not matched to a gene. The length of the CDR3 is 16 residues. CDR3: CASRLRGDGGFVGYTF. CDR3 coding DNA: TGTGCCAGCAGACTCAGGGGGGACGGAGGATTTGTTGGCTACACCTTC.

With respect to this clonotype: A much larger clone is a single base away; this may be a read error. The gene calls are TRBV28 and TRBJ2-3; tentatively, D is TRBD2 (7 bases). The CDR3 is 14 residues long. CDR1 MDHEN and CDR2 SYDVKM come from the germline V gene. V lost 6 bases to trimming and J lost 3 bases, with 13 bases between them. The CDR3 protein is CASRLRGATDTQYF. CDR3 coding DNA: TGTGCCAGCAGGCTTCGGGGGGCGACAGATACGCAGTATTTT.